This T cell receptor beta chain was captured by sequencing in a study of cytomegalovirus exposure and HLA in healthy donors (dated by TCRdb to 2017 to 2019). In terms of the full investigation: An earlier analysis of a few hundred of the donors reported 276 Gb of sequence data and 95 million to 130 million unique TCR beta sequences obtained from about 170 million T cells. An early release covering 500 to 750 HLA-typed donors comprised approximately 300 gigabases of sequencing data and roughly 85 million unique TCR sequences. The genetic ancestry cluster associated with self-reported Caucasian donors included roughly 84% of the roughly 380 genotyped donors. The study aimed to test whether signatures of past pathogen exposure could be identified by cataloging public T cell receptors. Using immunosequencing, the study profiled T cell repertoires from about 650 subjects and related those repertoires to cytomegalovirus serostatus. Along with the roughly 670-subject first cohort, a separate validation cohort of over a hundred different subjects was used. To predict cytomegalovirus infection status, the study combined high-throughput TCR immunosequencing, statistical association of individual TCRs with disease status, and machine learning. A later analysis re-examined previously published TCR beta repertoires from hundreds of donors and added high-resolution HLA genotyping to investigate patterns of TCR occurrence. Rather than drawing on any new phenotypic data, the later analysis identified candidate immune exposures from TCR beta sequences and the way those sequences occurred across donors. An earlier analysis of several hundred of the donors applied high-throughput TCR beta sequencing to assess whether each TCR beta V gene segment acted as functional or pseudogenic. Donor age, sex, ethnicity and CMV serostatus were compiled alongside the repertoire data. Genome-wide SNP genotypes for about three fifths of the roughly 670 donors were used in a later genetic analysis, which treated that subset as a discovery cohort. Every repertoire in the discovery cohort had been generated on one and the same sequencing platform. Both class I and class II loci were covered by HLA typing, at four-digit resolution. The number of donors typed differed by locus, with roughly 620-630 for A, B, C, DRB1 and DQB1, 522 for DQA1, 600 to 610 for DPA1, and some 440 for DPB1. Roughly 5 DR-DQ haplotypes were handled as single units for association and clustering, since linkage in the cohort was strong. Among 398 genotyped donors of the cohort, an average of around 240,000 unique TCR beta nucleotide sequences was sequenced per donor, of which roughly 17% were non-productive.

Library creation used the immunoSEQ multiplex PCR assay. For the multiplex PCR, a mixture combining 60 forward primers for TCR Vbeta segments and 13 reverse primers for TCR Jbeta segments was used. The CDR3 region of rearranged TCR beta genes was amplified from genomic DNA by a multiplex PCR assay. On the Illumina HiSeq System, the amplified TCR beta libraries were sequenced as 87-base-pair reads. The study's own analysis went as follows. In a later analysis, tens of millions of unique TCR beta chains were counted across the roughly 670 repertoires, and roughly 11 million of these chains were shared by at least two donors. A nearest-neighbor algorithm error-corrected the raw reads and collapsed the reads into unique sequences, merging closely related sequences to remove PCR and sequencing errors. V, D and J gene segments were assigned by aligning CDR3 sequences to IMGT reference sequences. For a sequence to be retained, a match of at least six nucleotides was required to both a V gene segment and a J gene segment. Rearrangements were called productive when the CDR3 lacked stop codons and stayed in frame with V and J; all others were non-productive. Following IMGT convention, CDR3 was defined as the stretch from the second conserved V-encoded cysteine to the conserved J-encoded phenylalanine. Sequences without an unambiguous match to a single V gene segment were excluded from the earlier analysis of 587 of the donors. In an earlier analysis of some 590 of the donors, V segments were called functional above 56.7% productive rearrangements and were called segregating when the between-donor standard deviation exceeded 5%. A statistical classification framework was built for diagnosing cytomegalovirus status from the catalog of TCR beta chain sequences. In a later analysis, TCR nucleotide sequences were compared against IMGT/GENE-DB human TR gene sequences so that V and J genes could be assigned. A later analysis assigned CDR3 sequences and most-parsimonious VDJ recombination scenarios with the TCRdist pipeline. In a later analysis, each TCR beta chain was defined by its CDR3 amino acid sequence together with its V-gene family, and reads lacking a unique V-gene family were excluded. A later analysis removed several hundred highly shared, low-generation-probability nucleotide sequences to deal with suspected cross-contamination and a sequencing artifact. In a later analysis, a clonal expansion index for each public chain was calculated from normalized within-repertoire ranks of inferred template counts. Generation probabilities in a later analysis came from a VDJ recombination model fitted to out-of-frame rearrangements, and those results were checked against IGoR. In a later analysis, hypergeometric tests were used to score TCR-TCR, TCR-HLA and TCR-CMV co-occurrence, with a repertoire-size bias correction applied to TCR pairs. False discovery rates were estimated in a later analysis by permuting HLA or CMV assignments 20 times. In a later analysis, co-occurring TCRs were grouped using DBSCAN, with TCRdist sequence similarity added in when clustering inside HLA-allele-positive subsets. Repertoires with fewer than 30,000 or more than 120,000 public chains were left out of co-occurrence clustering, as were about five repertoires with anomalous nucleotide sharing. TCRdb carries this immuneACCESS record with in-frame sequences only. Its versions omit some clonotypes, under half of them owing to an unresolved V gene in the studies checked, with the rest unexplained. The DNA was the basis for D and trimming; V, J and clone size are from that table. Present in this sample are around 150,000 clones, approximately 80% of which were seen just once. The top ten hold approximately 1.5% of the sample.

The cohort was made up of approximately 700 healthy bone marrow donors. All cohort members were sampled while nominally healthy, although unrecorded immune exposures were likely present. The donor tested CMV seronegative and was one of the 352 seronegative cohort members. Every donor gave a peripheral blood sample, and the peripheral blood mononuclear cells from that sample were used for TCR beta sequencing. The Qiagen DNeasy Blood Extraction Kit was used to extract genomic DNA from the blood cell samples. The research as a whole found: Cytomegalovirus status was reported to be diagnosed by the classifier with high specificity and sensitivity in both the original and validation cohorts. Most CMV-associated TCR beta chains appeared to be HLA-restricted in a later analysis, and the HLA associations seemed to be driven largely by CMV exposure. A later analysis reported that several top co-occurrence clusters appeared linked to parvovirus B19, influenza, CMV and Epstein-Barr virus. At a false discovery rate of 0.05, a later analysis linked under 20,000 TCR beta sequences to specific HLA alleles. A further reported finding was that TCR beta sequences accurately predicted the HLA-A and HLA-B alleles for most subjects in the first cohort. Compared with equally common non-associated chains, HLA-associated TCR beta chains in a later analysis were more clonally expanded and had lower generation probabilities. Because counts were too low, some 16 rarely observed V segments, including chromosome 9 orphons, were excluded from the earlier analysis of under 650 of the donors. Because the 87-base-pair reads could not distinguish some IMGT-functional V segments, including TRBV6-2 and TRBV6-3, those segments were excluded. In a later genetic analysis, fewer N-insertions in productive TCRs were reported among donors in an Asian-associated ancestry cluster than the roughly 710-donor mean. In a later analysis, TCR association rates were found to vary across HLA loci, with the most associated TCRs seen for DRB1 alleles and the fewest for HLA-C alleles. A later genetic analysis associated a missense DCLRE1C variant with V-gene and J-gene trimming of TCR beta chains, and an independent cohort replicated the association. In an earlier analysis of about 600 of the donors, most TCR beta V segments appeared in productive rearrangements about 90% or about 30% of the time, broadly matching IMGT annotations. CMV serostatus was the only immune exposure information available for the cohort. In the study, approximately 160 TCR beta chains were listed as associated with cytomegalovirus. This cohort had only TCR beta chains sequenced, and the lack of alpha or paired-chain data limited which features could be detected. In vitro tests confirmed that a few of the cytomegalovirus-associated TCR beta chains recognize cytomegalovirus antigens. It was suggested by the authors that the approach could potentially be generalized to other disease states and immunological phenotypes. Roughly uniform sequencing depth across donors was assumed in presence/absence analyses, although this assumption may not hold. HLA typing was unavailable for some donors at each locus, so association tests used only the typed subset. Linkage disequilibrium might explain the correlated functional status among segregating V segments, but an unknown experimental factor could not be ruled out. A cluster of highly shared sequence variants was judged likely to be a technical artifact of the sequencing pipeline. Strong co-occurrence of HLA alleles, especially DR and DQ, made assigning TCR associations to individual alleles difficult. Most TCR sequences were observed very rarely across donors, whereas some public TCRs were present in many individuals.

This clone came up a few times. Its antigen specificity is not known. No much larger clone is present one base from it, and per-base qualities are unavailable. Measured from the cysteine to the phenylalanine, the CDR3 is 14 residues long. The entry retains the CDR3 DNA only, 42 bases that are in frame from base 1. Between the V and J ends, shortened by 4 bases and 5 bases respectively, the junction contains 15 bases. Taken from the germline V gene, the CDR1 and CDR2 loops are SGDLS and YYNGEE. The chain employs TRBV9 and TRBJ2-5; there is no confident call for the D gene. The receptor's source is a male donor in good health and CMV-seronegative. Sequencing was carried out using PBMCs. In nucleotides, the sequence is TGTGCCAGCAGCTCCTACGGAGCCGGGGAGACCCAGTACTTC. This sequence encodes CASSSYGAGETQYF.